This T cell receptor (beta chain) was captured in a study of cytomegalovirus exposure and HLA in healthy donors. Study-level points and caveats: A later analysis linked a missense DCLRE1C variant to TCR beta V- and J-gene trimming. Across donors, most TCRs were seen rarely, yet some public ones were widespread.

As concerns this clone: No antigen is known for it.

The J segment lost 4 bases and the V segment lost 4 bases, leaving 9 bases of the junction unmatched. The germline gives CDR1 MNHEY, CDR2 SVGAGI. CDR3 length equals 15 residues. Primers for the PCR totalled 60 Vbeta and 13 Jbeta. The repertoire was sequenced with immunoSEQ multiplex PCR; TCRdb's copy has only in-frame clones and lacks some. This sample has 90,000 or so clones, with over 75% found just once. The receptor comes from a female donor in good health and CMV-seronegative. The sample comprised PBMCs. This chain uses TRBV6-5 with TRBJ1-1; the match to TRBD1 covers 7 bases. The DNA of the CDR3 is TGTGCCAGCAGTTCCCTGACAGGGAAAGGCACTGAAGCTTTCTTT. It yields the protein CASSSLTGKGTEAFF.